These T cell receptor beta chains were read from a single sample in a study of T-cell memory formation after mild COVID-19. TCRdb re-derived calls from the 5' RACE reads in MiXCR, one entry per CDR3 protein. The sample yields 350,000 to 450,000 distinct CDR3 sequences, about 19% seen once. Sequenced: PBMCs or a T cell subset sorted from them (not recorded which). The source of these receptors is an adult woman who had mild COVID-19 (a few samples of this study predate the infection). Cell type and time point are not known. CDR3s include the opening cysteine and the closing phenylalanine or tryptophan. D genes are given only for firm matches. Where a row states a size, it is once, few, many or the class of an expanded clone; other rows omit it.

J gene,D gene,clone size,V gene,CDR3 protein,CDR3 DNA
TRBJ2-7,TRBD2,few,TRBV4-3,CASSQDFAAGGLPTYEQYF,TGCGCCAGCAGCCAAGATTTCGCAGCGGGAGGCCTCCCAACCTACGAGCAGTACTTC
TRBJ2-3,NA,NA,TRBV7-9,CASSPRLAESTDTQYF,TGTGCCAGCAGCCCTAGACTGGCGGAAAGCACAGATACGCAGTATTTT
TRBJ1-1,NA,few,TRBV7-9,CASTPRGETEAFF,TGTGCCAGCACCCCAAGGGGGGAAACTGAAGCTTTCTTT
TRBJ1-2,NA,few,TRBV18,CASSPSIQGGGYTF,TGTGCCAGCTCACCATCCATCCAGGGCGGGGGCTACACCTTC
TRBJ2-5,NA,NA,TRBV7-9,CASSPPEVTETQYF,TGTGCCAGCAGCCCTCCGGAGGTCACGGAGACCCAGTACTTC
TRBJ1-1,NA,NA,TRBV30,CAWSPDRLGAFF,TGTGCCTGGAGTCCGGACAGACTTGGGGCTTTCTTT
TRBJ2-3,TRBD2,NA,TRBV14,CASSQVREGGANTQYF,TGTGCCAGCAGCCAAGTTCGGGAGGGTGGAGCTAATACGCAGTATTTT
TRBJ2-1,NA,NA,TRBV15,CATSGGWHNEQFF,TGTGCCACCAGCGGGGGGTGGCACAATGAGCAGTTCTTC
TRBJ1-2,TRBD1,few,TRBV20-1,CSAPETGPQGYTF,TGCAGTGCTCCGGAGACAGGGCCCCAAGGCTACACCTTC
TRBJ2-5,TRBD2,NA,TRBV6-5,CASSYSMTSGGETQYF,TGTGCCAGCAGTTACTCGATGACTAGCGGGGGGGAGACCCAGTACTTC
TRBJ2-1,TRBD1,NA,TRBV7-2,CASSLMGQGVNEQFF,TGTGCCAGCAGCTTAATGGGACAGGGGGTCAATGAGCAGTTCTTC
TRBJ1-5,NA,NA,TRBV4-1,CASWAFGGTQPQHF,TGCGCCAGCTGGGCTTTCGGGGGTACGCAGCCCCAGCATTTT
TRBJ2-2,NA,few,TRBV4-3,CASSQARTGELFF,TGCGCCAGCAGCCAAGCCCGGACCGGGGAGCTGTTTTTT
TRBJ1-2,NA,NA,TRBV24-1,CATSESAHGYTF,TGTGCCACCAGTGAGTCTGCTCATGGCTACACCTTC
TRBJ2-1,TRBD2,few,TRBV20-1,CSARGGGSSYNEQFF,TGCAGTGCTAGAGGCGGGGGGTCCTCCTACAATGAGCAGTTCTTC
TRBJ2-5,TRBD2,few,TRBV6-5,CASSPGLAEDTQYF,TGTGCCAGCAGCCCCGGACTAGCGGAAGATACCCAGTACTTC
TRBJ2-7,TRBD1,many,TRBV6-2/TRBV6-3,CASSRHRGRSYEQYF,TGTGCCAGCAGCCGCCACAGGGGCCGGAGCTACGAGCAGTACTTC
TRBJ2-2,NA,few,TRBV6-5,CASSYSTGNTGELFF,TGTGCCAGCAGTTACTCGACAGGGAACACCGGGGAGCTGTTTTTT
TRBJ2-3,TRBD2,NA,TRBV4-2,CASSQEGPSGGAHTQYF,TGTGCCAGCAGCCAAGAAGGGCCGAGCGGGGGGGCTCATACGCAGTATTTT
TRBJ2-1,TRBD2,NA,TRBV18,CASSPPGTRKGEQFF,TGTGCCAGCTCACCTCCCGGGACTAGGAAGGGTGAGCAGTTCTTC
TRBJ2-2,NA,few,TRBV7-3,CASSMYLNTGELFF,TGTGCCAGCAGCATGTACTTGAACACCGGGGAGCTGTTTTTT
TRBJ2-7,NA,few,TRBV30,CAWSVPRQPRSYEQYF,TGTGCCTGGAGTGTACCCCGACAGCCGCGCTCCTACGAGCAGTACTTC
TRBJ1-5,NA,few,TRBV7-6,CASSLSTDQPQHF,TGTGCCAGCAGCTTAAGCACGGATCAGCCCCAGCATTTT
TRBJ2-2,NA,few,TRBV2,CASSEHPANTGELFF,TGTGCCAGCAGTGAACACCCGGCGAACACCGGGGAGCTGTTTTTT
TRBJ1-6,NA,few,TRBV7-8,CASSLARAGAYNSPLHF,TGTGCCAGCAGCTTAGCCCGGGCAGGGGCGTATAATTCACCCCTCCACTTT
TRBJ2-7,NA,few,TRBV14,CASSQDWPDYSYEQYF,TGTGCCAGCAGCCAAGACTGGCCAGATTACTCCTACGAGCAGTACTTC
TRBJ2-2,NA,NA,TRBV7-9,CASSLIGTNTGELFF,TGTGCCAGCAGCTTAATCGGGACGAACACCGGGGAGCTGTTTTTT
TRBJ2-5,NA,NA,TRBV25-1,CASSEWGSALETQYF,TGTGCCAGCAGTGAATGGGGGAGTGCCTTGGAGACCCAGTACTTC
TRBJ2-1,NA,NA,TRBV29-1,CSVLRGQGGGEQFF,TGCAGCGTACTGAGGGGCCAGGGTGGGGGTGAGCAGTTCTTC
TRBJ2-7,TRBD1,NA,TRBV24-1,CATSGWTGAGYEQYF,TGTGCCACCAGTGGGTGGACAGGGGCTGGCTACGAGCAGTACTTC
TRBJ1-6,NA,few,TRBV4-2,CASSPQVGEASPLHF,TGTGCCAGCAGCCCCCAAGTCGGCGAGGCTTCACCCCTCCACTTT
TRBJ2-7,NA,many,TRBV28,CASRATGITYEQYF,TGTGCCAGTAGAGCCACAGGGATTACCTACGAGCAGTACTTC
TRBJ1-3,NA,few,TRBV5-1,CASRPNSGNTIYF,TGCGCCAGCAGACCCAACTCTGGAAACACCATATATTTT
TRBJ2-7,TRBD2,NA,TRBV20-1,CSARLSGRVREQYF,TGCAGTGCTAGGTTAAGCGGGAGGGTCCGCGAGCAGTACTTC
TRBJ1-1,NA,few,TRBV4-3,CASSQSEGWSMNTEAFF,TGCGCCAGCAGCCAATCAGAAGGGTGGTCCATGAACACTGAAGCTTTCTTT
TRBJ2-1,TRBD2,few,TRBV12-3/TRBV12-4,CASSFLAGVQFF,TGTGCCAGCAGTTTCTTAGCGGGAGTGCAGTTCTTC
TRBJ2-5,NA,NA,TRBV29-1,CSPWRGETQYF,TGCAGCCCTTGGAGGGGGGAGACCCAGTACTTC